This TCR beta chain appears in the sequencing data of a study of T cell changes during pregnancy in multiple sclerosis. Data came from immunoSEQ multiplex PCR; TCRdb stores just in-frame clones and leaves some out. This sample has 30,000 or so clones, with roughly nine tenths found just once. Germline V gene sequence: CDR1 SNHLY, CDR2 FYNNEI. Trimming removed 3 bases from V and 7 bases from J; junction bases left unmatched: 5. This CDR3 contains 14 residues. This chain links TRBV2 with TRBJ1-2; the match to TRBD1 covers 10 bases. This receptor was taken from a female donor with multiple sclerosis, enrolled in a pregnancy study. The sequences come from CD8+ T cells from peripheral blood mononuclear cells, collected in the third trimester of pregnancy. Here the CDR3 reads CASSEGTGDSGYTF. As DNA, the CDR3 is TGTGCCAGCAGTGAGGGGACAGGGGATTCTGGCTACACCTTC.